This T cell receptor beta chain was identified in a study of CD8 T cells in ankylosing spondylitis. V lost 6 bases and J lost 0, with 8 bases in between. The germline V gene encodes CDR1 MNHEY and CDR2 SVGAGI. The CDR3 is 13 residues long. Study observations and caveats: The study looked at matched synovial fluid samples from ankylosing spondylitis patients. Disease-linked clones were reported to be significantly enriched there.

In this sample, this clonotype turned up many times. The antigen is unknown. Each CDR3 protein gets one entry after TCRdb re-called the 5' RACE reads with MiXCR. The sample holds roughly 130,000 distinct CDR3 sequences, roughly an eighth seen once. The TCR sequence derives from a female donor with ankylosing spondylitis or in good health (not recorded which). The sequencing input was blood, either unsorted or a sorted T cell fraction (not recorded which). The gene calls are TRBV6-5 and TRBJ2-5; D is unresolved. Here the CDR3 DNA reads TGTGCCAGCAGGTACACAAACCAAGAGACCCAGTACTTC. Encoded protein: CASRYTNQETQYF.